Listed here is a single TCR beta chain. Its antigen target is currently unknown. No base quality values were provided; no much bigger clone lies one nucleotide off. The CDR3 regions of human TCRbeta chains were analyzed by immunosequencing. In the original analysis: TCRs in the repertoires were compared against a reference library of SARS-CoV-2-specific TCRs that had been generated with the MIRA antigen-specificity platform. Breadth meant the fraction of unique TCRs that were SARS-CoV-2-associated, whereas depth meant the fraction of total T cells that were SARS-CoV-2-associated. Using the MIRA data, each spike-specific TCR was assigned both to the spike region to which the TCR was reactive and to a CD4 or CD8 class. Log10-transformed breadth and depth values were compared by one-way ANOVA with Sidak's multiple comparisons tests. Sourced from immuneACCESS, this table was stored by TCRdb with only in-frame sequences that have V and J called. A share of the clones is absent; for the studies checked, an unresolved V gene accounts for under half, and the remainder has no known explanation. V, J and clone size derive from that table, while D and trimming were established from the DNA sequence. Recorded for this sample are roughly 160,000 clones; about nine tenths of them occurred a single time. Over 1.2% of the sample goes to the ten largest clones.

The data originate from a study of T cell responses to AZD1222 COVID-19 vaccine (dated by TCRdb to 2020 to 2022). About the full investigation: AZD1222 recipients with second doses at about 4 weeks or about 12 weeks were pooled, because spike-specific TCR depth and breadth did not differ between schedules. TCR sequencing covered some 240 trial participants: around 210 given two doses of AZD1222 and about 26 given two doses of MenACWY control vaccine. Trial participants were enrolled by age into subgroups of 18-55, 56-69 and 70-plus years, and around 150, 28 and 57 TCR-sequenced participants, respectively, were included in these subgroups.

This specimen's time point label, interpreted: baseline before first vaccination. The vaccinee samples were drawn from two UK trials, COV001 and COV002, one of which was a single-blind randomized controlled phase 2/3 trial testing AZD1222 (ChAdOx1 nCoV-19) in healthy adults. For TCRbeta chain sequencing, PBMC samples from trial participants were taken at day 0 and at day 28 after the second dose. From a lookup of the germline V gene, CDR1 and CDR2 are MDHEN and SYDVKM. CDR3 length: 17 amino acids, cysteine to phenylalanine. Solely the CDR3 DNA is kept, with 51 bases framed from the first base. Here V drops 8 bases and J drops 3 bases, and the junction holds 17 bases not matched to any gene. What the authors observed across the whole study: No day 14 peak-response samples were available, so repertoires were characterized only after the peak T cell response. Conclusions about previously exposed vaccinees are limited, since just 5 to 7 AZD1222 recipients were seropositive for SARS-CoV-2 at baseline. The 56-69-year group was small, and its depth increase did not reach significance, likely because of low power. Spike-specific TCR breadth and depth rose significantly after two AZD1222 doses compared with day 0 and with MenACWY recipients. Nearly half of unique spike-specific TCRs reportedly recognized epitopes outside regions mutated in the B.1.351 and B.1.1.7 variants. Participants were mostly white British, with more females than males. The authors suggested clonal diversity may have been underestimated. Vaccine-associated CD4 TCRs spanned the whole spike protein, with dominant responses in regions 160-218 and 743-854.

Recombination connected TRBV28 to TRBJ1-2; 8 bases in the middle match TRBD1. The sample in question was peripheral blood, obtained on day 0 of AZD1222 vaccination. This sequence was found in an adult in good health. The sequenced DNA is TGTGCCAGCCTAGACTACGCGGGGACAGGATGGGACTATGGCTACACCTTC. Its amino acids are CASLDYAGTGWDYGYTF.